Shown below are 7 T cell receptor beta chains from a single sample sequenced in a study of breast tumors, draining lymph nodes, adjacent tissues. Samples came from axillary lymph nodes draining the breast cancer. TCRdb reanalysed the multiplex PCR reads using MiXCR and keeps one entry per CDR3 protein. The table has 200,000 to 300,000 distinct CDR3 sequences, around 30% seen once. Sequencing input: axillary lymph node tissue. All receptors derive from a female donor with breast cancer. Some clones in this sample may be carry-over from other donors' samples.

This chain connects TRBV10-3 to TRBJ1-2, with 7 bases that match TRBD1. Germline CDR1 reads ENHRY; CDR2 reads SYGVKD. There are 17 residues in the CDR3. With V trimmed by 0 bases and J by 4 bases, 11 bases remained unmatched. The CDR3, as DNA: TGTGCCATCAGTGAGTCGACGGGTTCGGGACAGACCTATGGCTACACCTTC. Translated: CAISESTGSGQTYGYTF.

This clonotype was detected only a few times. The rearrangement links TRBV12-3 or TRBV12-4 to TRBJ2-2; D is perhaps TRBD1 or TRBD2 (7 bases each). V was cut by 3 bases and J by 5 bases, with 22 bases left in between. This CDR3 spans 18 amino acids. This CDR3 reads CASSFPPPWQGGTGELFF. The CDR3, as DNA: TGTGCCAGCAGTTTCCCCCCCCCCTGGCAGGGGGGGACCGGGGAGCTGTTTTTT.

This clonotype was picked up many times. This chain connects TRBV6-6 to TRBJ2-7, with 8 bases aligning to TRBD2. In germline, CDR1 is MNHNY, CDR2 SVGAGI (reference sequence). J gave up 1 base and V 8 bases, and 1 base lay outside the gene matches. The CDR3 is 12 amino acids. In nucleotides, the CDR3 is TGTGCCAGCCGGGAGGGGTCCTACGAGCAGTACTTC. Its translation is CASREGSYEQYF.

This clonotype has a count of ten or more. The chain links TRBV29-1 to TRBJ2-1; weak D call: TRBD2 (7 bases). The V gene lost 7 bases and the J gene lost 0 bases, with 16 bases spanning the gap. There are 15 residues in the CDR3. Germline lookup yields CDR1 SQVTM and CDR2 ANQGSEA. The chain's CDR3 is CSADGGLSSYNEQFF. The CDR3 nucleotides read TGCAGCGCCGACGGGGGGCTGAGCTCCTACAATGAGCAGTTCTTC.

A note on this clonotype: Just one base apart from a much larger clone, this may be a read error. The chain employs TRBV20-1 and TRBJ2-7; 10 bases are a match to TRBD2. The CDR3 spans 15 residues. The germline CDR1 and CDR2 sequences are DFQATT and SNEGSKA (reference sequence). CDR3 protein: CGAAGTSENPYEQYF. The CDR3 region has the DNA TGCGGTGCCGCCGGGACTAGCGAGAACCCCTACGAGCAGTACTTC.

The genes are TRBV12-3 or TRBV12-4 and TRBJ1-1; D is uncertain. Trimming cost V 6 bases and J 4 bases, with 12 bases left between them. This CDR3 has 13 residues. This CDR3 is CASSPRISTEAFF. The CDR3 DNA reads TGTGCCAGCAGCCCCAGGATAAGCACTGAAGCTTTCTTT.

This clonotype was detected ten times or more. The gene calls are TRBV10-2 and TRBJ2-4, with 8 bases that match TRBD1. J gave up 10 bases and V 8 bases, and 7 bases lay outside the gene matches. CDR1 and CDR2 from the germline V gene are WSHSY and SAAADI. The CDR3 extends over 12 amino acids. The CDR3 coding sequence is TGCGCCAGCCGAGGACAGGGAGTGATTCAGTACTTC. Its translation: CASRGQGVIQYF.